These 12 T cell receptor beta chains were all obtained from the same sample, sequenced in a study of T cells in Graves' hyperthyroidism and ophthalmopathy. There were TCR beta CDR3 regions amplified from RNA transcripts. First-round RT-PCR of the TCR CDR3 relied on the HTBI primer set. Each CDR3 protein is one row after TCRdb ran MiXCR on the multiplex PCR reads. The table includes around 580,000 distinct CDR3 sequences, roughly 50% detected once. Input material: peripheral blood or thyroid tissue (not recorded which). The receptors here all came from a woman in her late teens or twenties with Graves' hyperthyroidism.

Many counts were recorded for this clonotype. Germline is not matched at one junction end, which may reflect a read error. The CDR3, as DNA: TGTGCTAGCAGCTTCCAACAGCAAGAGACCCAGTACTTC. Translation gives CASSFQQQETQYF. This sequence joins TRBV7-7 and TRBJ2-5; no firm D call. CDR1 and CDR2 (germline): SSHAT, FNYEAQ (reference sequence). CDR3 length equals 13 residues.

This clonotype was detected a few times. The chain is built from TRBV3-1 and TRBJ1-1, with TRBD1 matching over 10 bases. V trimming: 3 bases; J trimming: 11 bases; junction bases outside the gene matches: 3. Germline CDR1 reads LGHDT; CDR2 reads YNNKEL (reference sequence). The CDR3 sequence is 12 residues long. CDR3 amino acids: CASSQGQGNAFF. The CDR3 nucleotides are TGTGCCAGCAGCCAGGGACAGGGGAACGCTTTCTTT.

CDR3 DNA: TGTGCCACCAGCAGAGATTCCCTCGGGGGGCATGAAAAACTGTTTTTT. As protein: CATSRDSLGGHEKLFF. The rearrangement joins TRBV15 to TRBJ1-4; tentative D call: TRBD1 (6 bases). The CDR3 consists of 16 residues. V gave up 0 bases and J gave up 6 bases, with 14 bases separating them. The germline gives CDR1 LNHNV, CDR2 YYDKDF (reference sequence).

Points on this clonotype: A much larger clone lies a single base off, so this may be a read error. The chain is built from TRBV27 and TRBJ1-2, with a weak D call TRBD1 (6 bases). CDR1 MNHEY and CDR2 SMNVEV come from the germline V gene (reference sequence). The ends were cut back, 5 bases at V and 10 bases at J, with 20 bases in the middle. The CDR3 is 14 residues long. CDR3 in DNA: TGTGCCAGCAGTCGCCGGGACACACGACTTGACTACACCTTC. Protein product: CASSRRDTRLDYTF.

For this clonotype: Given a much more abundant clone one base away, this may be a read error. J is TRBJ1-1 and V is TRBV6-5, with D possibly being TRBD1 (5 bases). Deletions cut 0 bases from V and 3 bases from J, with 14 bases between. The CDR3 is 16 amino acids. Germline V gives CDR1 MNHEY, CDR2 SVGAGI. The DNA of the CDR3 is TGTGCCAGCAGTTACTCCACGAGGACCAGGGACACTGAAGCTTTCTTT. Encoded protein: CASSYSTRTRDTEAFF.

Points on this clonotype: This could be a read error, since a much larger clone is one nucleotide away. This chain uses TRBV7-2 with TRBJ2-7; a possible D gene is TRBD2 (5 bases). This CDR3 contains 15 residues. Germline V gene lookup returns CDR1 SGHTA and CDR2 FQGNSA. CDR3 nucleotide sequence: TGTGCCAGCAGCCCTCTGGATAGAGGGTTCTACGGGCAGTACTTC. Translated, it gives CASSPLDRGFYGQYF. Supplemented by reference TRBV7-2 and TRBJ2-7, the full variable domain reads GAGVSQSPSNKVTEKGKDVELRCDPISGHTALYWYRQSLGQGLEFLIYFQGNSAPDKSGLPSDRFSAERTGGSVSTLTIQRTQQEDSAVYLCASSPLDRGFYGQYFGPGTRLTVT.

This clonotype was seen ten or more times. The chain combines TRBV13 with TRBJ2-7; D gene ambiguous. The CDR3 runs 12 residues. V lost 4 bases, J lost 11 bases, and 15 bases lay in between. CDR1 and CDR2 from the germline V gene are PRHDT and FYEKMQ (reference sequence). CDR3 in amino acids: CASSSRIRRKYF. The CDR3 coding sequence is TGTGCCAGCAGCTCACGGATTAGAAGAAAGTACTTC. Looking up the rest from reference TRBV13 and TRBJ2-7 gives the full variable domain: AAGVIQSPRHLIKEKRETATLKCYPIPRHDTVYWYQQGPGQDPQFLISFYEKMQSDKGSIPDRFSAQQFSDYHSELNMSSLELGDSALYFCASSSRIRRKYFGPGTRLTVT.

This clonotype was seen repeatedly, ten times or more. This chain links TRBV15 with TRBJ1-1; maybe TRBD1 (5 bases). The CDR3 runs to 14 residues. The V end was cut by 0 bases, the J end by 10 bases, with 15 bases between. CDR1 and CDR2 from the germline V gene are LNHNV and YYDKDF (reference sequence). The CDR3 DNA reads as TGTGCCACCAGCAGAGATCGGGGCAGGGAAGCAGCTTTCTTT. Its protein is CATSRDRGREAAFF.

This clonotype was found many times. V usage is TRBV12-3 or TRBV12-4 and J usage is TRBJ2-5; D is unresolved. This CDR3 is built from 14 residues. The V end lost 2 bases, the J end lost 5 bases, and 12 bases lay between the germline ends. The chain's CDR3 is CASSLTWVLETQYF. The DNA of the CDR3 is TGTGCCAGCAGTTTAACGTGGGTATTGGAGACCCAGTACTTC.

This clonotype was seen many times. This rearrangement joins TRBV10-3 to TRBJ2-2, with 12 bases fitting TRBD2. In germline, CDR1 is ENHRY, CDR2 SYGVKD. The CDR3 is 17 residues long. The trim removed 4 bases at V and 4 bases at J, leaving 7 bases unmatched. The CDR3 sequence: CAISGTSGMRGTGELFF. CDR3 DNA sequence: TGTGCCATCAGTGGGACTAGCGGGATGCGTGGCACCGGGGAGCTGTTTTTT.

The J gene is TRBJ2-2, the V gene TRBV10-3, with 10 bases identical to TRBD1. The CDR3 has 15 residues. The V gene's germline CDR1 is ENHRY and CDR2 SYGVKD. J was trimmed by 7 bases and V by 4 bases; bases with no gene match: 6. The chain's CDR3 is CAISVGTGEVGELFF. The CDR3 nucleotides are TGTGCCATCAGTGTAGGGACAGGGGAAGTCGGGGAGCTGTTTTTT.

Concerning this clonotype itself: This may be a read error: a much more frequent sequence differs by one nucleotide. The chain carries TRBV6-6 and TRBJ1-2, with TRBD1 as a possible D gene (6 bases). The V and J ends lost 7 bases and 8 bases respectively, with 20 bases between them. The CDR3 totals 14 residues. The V gene's germline CDR1 is MNHNY and CDR2 SVGAGI (reference sequence). The CDR3 DNA reads as TGTGCCAGCAAACCACCCCCAGGGGCGCAAGGCTACACCTTC. Translating it yields CASKPPPGAQGYTF.